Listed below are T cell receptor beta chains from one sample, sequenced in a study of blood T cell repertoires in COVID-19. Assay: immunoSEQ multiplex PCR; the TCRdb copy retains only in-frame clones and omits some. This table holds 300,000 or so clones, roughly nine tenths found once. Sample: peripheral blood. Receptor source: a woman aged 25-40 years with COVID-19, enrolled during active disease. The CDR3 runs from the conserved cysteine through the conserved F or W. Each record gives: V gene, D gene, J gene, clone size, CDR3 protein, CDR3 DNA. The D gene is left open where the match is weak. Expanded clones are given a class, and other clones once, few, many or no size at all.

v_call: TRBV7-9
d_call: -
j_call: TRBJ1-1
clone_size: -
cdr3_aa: CASAPSPGQMNTEAFF
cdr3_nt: TGTGCCAGCGCGCCCTCCCCCGGACAGATGAACACTGAAGCTTTCTTT

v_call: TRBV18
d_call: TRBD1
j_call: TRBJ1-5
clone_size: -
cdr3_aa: CASSPDRGQGNQPQHF
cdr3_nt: TGTGCCAGCTCACCGGACAGGGGGCAAGGAAATCAGCCCCAGCATTTT

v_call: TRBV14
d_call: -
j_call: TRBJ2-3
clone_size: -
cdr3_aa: CASSHLGGGPDTQYF
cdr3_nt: TGTGCCAGCAGCCACCTCGGTGGGGGCCCAGATACGCAGTATTTT

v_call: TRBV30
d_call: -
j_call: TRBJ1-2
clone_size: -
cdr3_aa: CAWSSQAGYGYTF
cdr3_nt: TGTGCCTGGAGTAGCCAGGCAGGATATGGCTACACCTTC

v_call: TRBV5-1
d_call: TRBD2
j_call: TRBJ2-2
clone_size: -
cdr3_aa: CASSGGLADTGELFF
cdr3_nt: TGCGCCAGCAGCGGGGGACTAGCGGACACCGGGGAGCTGTTTTTT

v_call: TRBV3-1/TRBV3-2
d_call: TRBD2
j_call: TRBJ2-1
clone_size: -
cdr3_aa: CASSHQLAGGGGEQFF
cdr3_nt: TGTGCCAGCAGCCATCAACTAGCGGGAGGCGGGGGTGAGCAGTTCTTC

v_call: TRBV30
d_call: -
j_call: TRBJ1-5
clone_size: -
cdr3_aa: CAWSGGSESNQPQHF
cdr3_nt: TGTGCCTGGAGCGGGGGAAGCGAGAGCAATCAGCCCCAGCATTTT

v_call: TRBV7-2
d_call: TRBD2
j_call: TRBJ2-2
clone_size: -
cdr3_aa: CASSFASGSITGELFF
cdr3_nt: TGTGCCAGCAGCTTTGCTAGCGGGAGTATCACCGGGGAGCTGTTTTTT

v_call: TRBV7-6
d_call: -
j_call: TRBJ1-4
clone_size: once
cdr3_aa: CASSLGLIPTNEKLFF
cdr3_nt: TGTGCCAGCAGCTTGGGGCTAATACCAACTAATGAAAAACTGTTTTTT

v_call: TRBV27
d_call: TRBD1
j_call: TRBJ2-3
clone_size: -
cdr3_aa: CASSSGQGAQSAQYF
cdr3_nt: TGTGCCAGCAGTTCTGGACAGGGGGCGCAGAGTGCGCAGTATTTT

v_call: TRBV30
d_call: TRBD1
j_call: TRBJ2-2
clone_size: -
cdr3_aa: CAATGGSGRTGELFF
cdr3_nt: TGTGCCGCAACAGGGGGCTCGGGGAGGACCGGGGAGCTGTTTTTT

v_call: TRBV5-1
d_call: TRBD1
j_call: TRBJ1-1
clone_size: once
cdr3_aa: CASSWGQGETEAFF
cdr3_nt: TGCGCCAGCAGCTGGGGACAGGGCGAAACTGAAGCTTTCTTT

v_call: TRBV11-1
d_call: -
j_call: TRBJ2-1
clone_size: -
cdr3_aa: CASSFRNTGNEQFF
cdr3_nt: TGTGCCAGCAGCTTTAGGAACACGGGCAATGAGCAGTTCTTC

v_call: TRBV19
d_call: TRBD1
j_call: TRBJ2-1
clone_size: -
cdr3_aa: CASSIRSGTGDLRGQFF
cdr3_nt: TGTGCCAGTAGTATTAGGTCCGGGACAGGGGACTTAAGGGGGCAGTTCTTC

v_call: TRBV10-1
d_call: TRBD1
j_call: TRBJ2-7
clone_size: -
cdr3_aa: CASGTGGREQYF
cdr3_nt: TGCGCCAGCGGGACAGGGGGCCGCGAGCAGTACTTC

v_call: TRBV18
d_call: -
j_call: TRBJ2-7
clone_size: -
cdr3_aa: CASSPKDTGGREQYF
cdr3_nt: TGTGCCAGCTCACCAAAGGACACCGGGGGAAGGGAGCAGTACTTC

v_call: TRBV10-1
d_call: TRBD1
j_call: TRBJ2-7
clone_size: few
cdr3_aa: CARTRGSPPGQEYEQYF
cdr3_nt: TGCGCCAGAACAAGGGGATCCCCTCCGGGACAGGAGTACGAGCAGTACTTC

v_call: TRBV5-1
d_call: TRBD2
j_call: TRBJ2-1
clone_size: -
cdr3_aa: CASSLVPRDLGTSGNNEQFF
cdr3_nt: TGCGCCAGCAGCTTGGTACCCAGGGATCTTGGGACTAGCGGAAACAATGAGCAGTTCTTC

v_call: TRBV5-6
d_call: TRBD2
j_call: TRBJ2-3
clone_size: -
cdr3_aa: CASRIGLAGFTDTQYF
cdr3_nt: TGTGCCAGCAGAATTGGACTAGCGGGGTTCACAGATACGCAGTATTTT

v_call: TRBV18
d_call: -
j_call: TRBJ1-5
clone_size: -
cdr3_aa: CASSPGRGDQPQHF
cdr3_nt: TGTGCCAGCTCCCCGGGGAGGGGGGATCAGCCCCAGCATTTT

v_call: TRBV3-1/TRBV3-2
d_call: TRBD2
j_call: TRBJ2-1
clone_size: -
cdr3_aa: CASSMGLAGGYEQFF
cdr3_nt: TGTGCCAGCAGCATGGGACTAGCGGGAGGGTATGAGCAGTTCTTC

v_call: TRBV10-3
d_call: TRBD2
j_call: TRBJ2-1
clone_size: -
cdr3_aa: CAISEGLAGAHRYEQFF
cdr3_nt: TGTGCCATCAGCGAGGGGCTAGCGGGAGCCCATAGGTATGAGCAGTTCTTC

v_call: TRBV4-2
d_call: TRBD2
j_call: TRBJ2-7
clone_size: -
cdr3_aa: CASSPGVSGTTYEQYF
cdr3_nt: TGTGCCAGCAGCCCAGGGGTTAGCGGGACCACCTACGAGCAGTACTTC

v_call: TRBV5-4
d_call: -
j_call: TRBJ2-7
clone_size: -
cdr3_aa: CASSLATNFYEQYF
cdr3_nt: TGTGCCAGCAGCTTGGCGACTAATTTCTACGAGCAGTACTTC

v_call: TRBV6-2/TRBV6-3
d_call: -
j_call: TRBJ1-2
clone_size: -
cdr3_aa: CASSYSSWSGYTF
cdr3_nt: TGTGCCAGCAGTTACTCGAGTTGGTCGGGCTACACCTTC

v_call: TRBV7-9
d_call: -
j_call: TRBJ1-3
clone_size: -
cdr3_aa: CASSPGSSGNTIYF
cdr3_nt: TGTGCCAGCAGCCCAGGCAGCTCTGGAAACACCATATATTTT

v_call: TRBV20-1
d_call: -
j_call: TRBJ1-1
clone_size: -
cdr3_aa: CSASRLRYGDTEAFF
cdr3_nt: TGCAGTGCTAGTCGACTGCGATACGGGGACACTGAAGCTTTCTTT

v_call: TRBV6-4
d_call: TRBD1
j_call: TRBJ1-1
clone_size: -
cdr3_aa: CASSDTGGVTEAFF
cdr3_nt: TGTGCCAGCAGTGATACAGGGGGTGTCACTGAAGCTTTCTTT

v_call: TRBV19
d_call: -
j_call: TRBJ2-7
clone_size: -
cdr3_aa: CASSISSGNSYEQYF
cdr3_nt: TGTGCCAGTAGTATCTCCTCAGGGAACTCCTACGAGCAGTACTTC

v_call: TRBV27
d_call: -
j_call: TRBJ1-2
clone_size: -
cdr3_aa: CASSLQGGDYGYTF
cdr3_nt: TGTGCCAGCAGTTTGCAAGGGGGGGACTATGGCTACACCTTC

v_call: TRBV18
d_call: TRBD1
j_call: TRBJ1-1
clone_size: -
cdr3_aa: CASSPWTGYTEAFF
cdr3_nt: TGTGCCAGCTCACCATGGACAGGTTACACTGAAGCTTTCTTT

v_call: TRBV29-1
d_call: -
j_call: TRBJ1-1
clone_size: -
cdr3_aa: CSVELNKAATEAFF
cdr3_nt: TGCAGCGTTGAATTAAATAAGGCGGCCACTGAAGCTTTCTTT

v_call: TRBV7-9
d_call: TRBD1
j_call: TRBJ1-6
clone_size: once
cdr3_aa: CASGSTGGNSPLHF
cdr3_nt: TGTGCCAGCGGGTCGACAGGGGGGAATTCACCCCTCCACTTT